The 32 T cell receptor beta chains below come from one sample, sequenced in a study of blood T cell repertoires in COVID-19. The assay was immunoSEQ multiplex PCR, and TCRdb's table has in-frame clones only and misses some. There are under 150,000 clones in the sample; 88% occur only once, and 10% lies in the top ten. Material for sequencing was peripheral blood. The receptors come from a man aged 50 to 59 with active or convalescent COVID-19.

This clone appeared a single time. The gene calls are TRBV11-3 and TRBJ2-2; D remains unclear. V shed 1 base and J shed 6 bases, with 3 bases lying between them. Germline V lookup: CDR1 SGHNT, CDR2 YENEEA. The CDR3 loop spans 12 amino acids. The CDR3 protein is CASSLAAGELFF. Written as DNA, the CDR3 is TGTGCCAGCAGCTTAGCAGCCGGGGAGCTGTTTTTT.

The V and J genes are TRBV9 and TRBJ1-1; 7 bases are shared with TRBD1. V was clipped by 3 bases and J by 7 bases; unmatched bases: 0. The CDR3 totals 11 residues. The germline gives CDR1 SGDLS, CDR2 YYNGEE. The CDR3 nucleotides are TGTGCCAGCAGCGGACAGGGTGAAGCTTTCTTT. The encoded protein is CASSGQGEAFF.

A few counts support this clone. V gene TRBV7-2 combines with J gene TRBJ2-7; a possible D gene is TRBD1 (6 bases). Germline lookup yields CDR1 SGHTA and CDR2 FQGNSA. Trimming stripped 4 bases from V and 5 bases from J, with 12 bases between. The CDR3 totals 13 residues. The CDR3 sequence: CASSSIQGNEQYF. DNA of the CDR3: TGTGCCAGCAGCTCGATACAGGGCAACGAGCAGTACTTC.

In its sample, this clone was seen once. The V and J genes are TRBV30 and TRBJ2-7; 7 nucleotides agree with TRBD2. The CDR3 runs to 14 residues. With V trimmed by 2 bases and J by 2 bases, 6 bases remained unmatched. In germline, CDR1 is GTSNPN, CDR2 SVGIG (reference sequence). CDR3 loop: CAWSWGGVAYEQYF. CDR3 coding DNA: TGTGCCTGGAGTTGGGGAGGGGTGGCCTACGAGCAGTACTTC.

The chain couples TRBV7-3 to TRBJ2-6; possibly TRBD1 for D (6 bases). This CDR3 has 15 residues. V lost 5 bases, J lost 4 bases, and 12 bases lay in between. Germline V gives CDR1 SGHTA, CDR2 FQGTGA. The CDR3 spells CASSPSRGGANVLTF. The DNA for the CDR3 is TGTGCCAGCAGCCCCAGCAGGGGAGGGGCCAACGTCCTGACTTTC.

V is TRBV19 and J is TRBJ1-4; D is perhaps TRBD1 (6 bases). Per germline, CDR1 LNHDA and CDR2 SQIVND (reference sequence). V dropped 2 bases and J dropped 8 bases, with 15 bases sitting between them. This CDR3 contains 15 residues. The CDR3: CASSIHRAGDEKLFF. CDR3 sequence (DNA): TGTGCCAGTAGTATACACCGGGCAGGGGACGAAAAACTGTTTTTT.

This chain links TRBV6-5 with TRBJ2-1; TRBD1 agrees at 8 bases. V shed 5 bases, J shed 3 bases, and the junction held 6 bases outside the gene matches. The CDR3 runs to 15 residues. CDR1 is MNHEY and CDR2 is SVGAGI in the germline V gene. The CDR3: CASSPDRGLYNEQFF. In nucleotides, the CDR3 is TGTGCCAGCAGTCCCGACAGGGGCCTCTACAATGAGCAGTTCTTC.

This CDR3 is CASSRGLAGRPGELFF. The CDR3 DNA reads as TGTGCCAGTAGTAGGGGACTAGCGGGTAGACCCGGGGAGCTGTTTTTT. The gene calls are TRBV19 and TRBJ2-2; 12 bases map to TRBD2. Germline CDR1 LNHDA, CDR2 SQIVND (reference sequence). J gave up 6 bases and V 4 bases, and 6 bases lay outside the gene matches. This CDR3 spans 16 amino acids.

CDR3: CASSMGTRTGGQPQHF. In nucleotides, the CDR3 is TGTGCCAGTAGTATGGGAACACGCACAGGGGGGCAGCCCCAGCATTTT. The rearrangement links TRBV19 to TRBJ1-5; 8 bases align to TRBD1. This CDR3 comprises 16 residues. Trimming took 3 bases from V and 7 from J; bases not matched to a gene: 11. The germline gives CDR1 LNHDA, CDR2 SQIVND (reference sequence).

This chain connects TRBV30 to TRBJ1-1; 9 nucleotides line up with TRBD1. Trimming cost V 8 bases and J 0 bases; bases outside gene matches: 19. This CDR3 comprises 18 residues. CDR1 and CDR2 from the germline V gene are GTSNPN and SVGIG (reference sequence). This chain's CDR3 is CASGTGSRPDPLNTEAFF. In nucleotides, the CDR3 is TGTGCCAGCGGGACAGGGTCGAGGCCGGACCCCCTGAACACTGAAGCTTTCTTT.

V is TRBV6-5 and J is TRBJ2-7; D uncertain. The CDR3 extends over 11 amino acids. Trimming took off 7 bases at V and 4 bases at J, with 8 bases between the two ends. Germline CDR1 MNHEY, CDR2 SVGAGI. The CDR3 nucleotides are TGTGCCAGCAAGGTCAGGTACGAGCAGTACTTC. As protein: CASKVRYEQYF.

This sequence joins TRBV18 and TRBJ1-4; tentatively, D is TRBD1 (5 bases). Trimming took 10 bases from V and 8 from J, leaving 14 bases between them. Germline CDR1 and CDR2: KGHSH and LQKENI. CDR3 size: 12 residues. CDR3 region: CATSGTEEKLFF. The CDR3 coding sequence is TGTGCCACCTCCGGGACTGAGGAAAAACTGTTTTTT.

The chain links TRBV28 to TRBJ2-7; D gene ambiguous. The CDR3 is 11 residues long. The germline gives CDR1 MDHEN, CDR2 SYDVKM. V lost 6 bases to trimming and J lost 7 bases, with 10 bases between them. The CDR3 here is CASSGFGEQYF. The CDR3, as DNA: TGTGCCAGCAGCGGGTTCGGGGAGCAGTACTTC.

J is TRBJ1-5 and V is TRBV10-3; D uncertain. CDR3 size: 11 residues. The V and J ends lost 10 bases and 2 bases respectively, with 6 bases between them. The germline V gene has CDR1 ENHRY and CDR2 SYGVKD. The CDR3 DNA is TGTGCCACCGAGGGCAATCAGCCCCAGCATTTT. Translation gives CATEGNQPQHF.

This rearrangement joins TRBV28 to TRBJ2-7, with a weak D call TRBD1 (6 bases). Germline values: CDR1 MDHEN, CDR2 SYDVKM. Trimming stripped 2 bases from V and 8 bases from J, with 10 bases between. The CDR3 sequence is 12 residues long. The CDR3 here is CASSLPQGQQYF. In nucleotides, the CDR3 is TGTGCCAGCAGTTTACCACAGGGACAGCAGTACTTC.

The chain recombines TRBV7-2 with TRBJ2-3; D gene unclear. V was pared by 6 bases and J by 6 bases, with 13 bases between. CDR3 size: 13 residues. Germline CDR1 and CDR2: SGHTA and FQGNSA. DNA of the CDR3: TGTGCCAGCAGGATAGGCGGTGGCGATACGCAGTATTTT. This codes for CASRIGGGDTQYF.

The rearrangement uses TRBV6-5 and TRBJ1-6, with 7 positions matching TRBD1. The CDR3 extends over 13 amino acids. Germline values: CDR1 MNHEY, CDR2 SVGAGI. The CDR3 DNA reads TGTGCTTCCAGGGGGTCCTATAATTCACCCCTCCACTTT. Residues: CASRGSYNSPLHF.

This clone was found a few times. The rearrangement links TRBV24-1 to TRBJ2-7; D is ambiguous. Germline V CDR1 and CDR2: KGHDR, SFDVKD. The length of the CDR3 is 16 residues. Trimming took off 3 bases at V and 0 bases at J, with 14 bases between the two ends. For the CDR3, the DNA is TGTGCCACCAGTGATCGTGCTGTAACGCGCTCCTACGAGCAGTACTTC. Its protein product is CATSDRAVTRSYEQYF.

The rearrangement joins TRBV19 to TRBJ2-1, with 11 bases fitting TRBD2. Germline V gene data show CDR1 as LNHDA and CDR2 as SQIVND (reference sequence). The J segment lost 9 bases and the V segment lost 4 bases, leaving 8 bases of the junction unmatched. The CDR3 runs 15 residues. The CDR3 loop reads CASSKLAGEGFEQFF. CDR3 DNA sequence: TGTGCCAGTAGTAAACTAGCGGGAGAGGGATTTGAGCAGTTCTTC.

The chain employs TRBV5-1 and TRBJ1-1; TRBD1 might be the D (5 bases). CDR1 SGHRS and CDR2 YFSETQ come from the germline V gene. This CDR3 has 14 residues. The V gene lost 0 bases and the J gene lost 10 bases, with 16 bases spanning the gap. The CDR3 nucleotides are TGCGCCAGCAGCTTGGAGGTCGGTGGGACTCGAGCTTTCTTT. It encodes CASSLEVGGTRAFF.

The CDR3 sequence is CSAKTGANTEAFF. The CDR3, as DNA: TGCAGCGCAAAGACAGGGGCGAACACTGAAGCTTTCTTT. The chain is built from TRBV29-1 and TRBJ1-1; 8 nucleotides line up with TRBD1. CDR3 size: 13 residues. Germline-derived CDR1 and CDR2 are SQVTM and ANQGSEA. V lost 7 bases and J lost 1; bases outside the gene matches: 5.

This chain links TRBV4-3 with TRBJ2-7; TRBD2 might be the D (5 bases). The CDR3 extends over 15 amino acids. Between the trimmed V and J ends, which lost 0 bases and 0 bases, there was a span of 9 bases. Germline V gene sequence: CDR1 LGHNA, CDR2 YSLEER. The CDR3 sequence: CASSQDLGDSYEQYF. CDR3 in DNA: TGCGCCAGCAGCCAAGATTTGGGAGACTCCTACGAGCAGTACTTC.

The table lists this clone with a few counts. CDR3 protein: CASSMRTGRGTNEKLFF. Here the CDR3 DNA reads TGTGCCAGTAGTATGCGGACAGGCAGGGGAACTAATGAAAAACTGTTTTTT. The chain recombines TRBV19 with TRBJ1-4, with 7 bases that match TRBD1. The CDR3 is 17 residues long. Trimming removed 3 bases from V and 1 base from J; junction bases left unmatched: 8. In germline, CDR1 is LNHDA, CDR2 SQIVND (reference sequence).

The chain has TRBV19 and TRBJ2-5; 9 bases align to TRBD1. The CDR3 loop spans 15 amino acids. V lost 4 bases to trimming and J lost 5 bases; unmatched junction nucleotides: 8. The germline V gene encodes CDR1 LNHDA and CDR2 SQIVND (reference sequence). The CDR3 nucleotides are TGTGCCAGTAGTACTCCGGGACAGGGTACCGAGACCCAGTACTTC. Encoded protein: CASSTPGQGTETQYF.

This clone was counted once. The DNA of the CDR3 is TGTGCCAGCGAACCCCGACTAGCGGGAGTCAATGAGCAGTTCTTC. Translation gives CASEPRLAGVNEQFF. The J gene is TRBJ2-1, the V gene TRBV28; 12 bases match TRBD2. Per the germline V gene, CDR1 is MDHEN and CDR2 is SYDVKM. V lost 8 bases, J lost 6 bases, and 8 bases stayed unmatched. The CDR3 contains 15 residues. Combining the CDR3 with reference TRBV28 and TRBJ2-1 gives the whole variable domain DVKVTQSSRYLVKRTGEKVFLECVQDMDHENMFWYRQDPGLGLRLIYFSYDVKMKEKGDIPEGYSVSREKKERFSLILESASTNQTSMYLCASEPRLAGVNEQFFGPGTRLTVL.

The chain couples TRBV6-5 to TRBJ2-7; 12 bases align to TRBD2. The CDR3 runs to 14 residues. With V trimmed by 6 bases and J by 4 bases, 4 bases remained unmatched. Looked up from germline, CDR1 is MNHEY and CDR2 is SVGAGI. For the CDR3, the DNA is TGTGCCAGCAGACTAGCGGGAGGCGATTACGAGCAGTACTTC. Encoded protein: CASRLAGGDYEQYF.

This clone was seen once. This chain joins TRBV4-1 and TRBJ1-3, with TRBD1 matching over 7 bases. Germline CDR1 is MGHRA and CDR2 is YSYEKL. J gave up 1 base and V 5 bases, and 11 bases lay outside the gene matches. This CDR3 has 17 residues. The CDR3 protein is CASSSTGAVRSGNTIYF. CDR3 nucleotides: TGCGCCAGCAGCTCTACAGGGGCGGTGAGGTCTGGAAACACCATATATTTT.

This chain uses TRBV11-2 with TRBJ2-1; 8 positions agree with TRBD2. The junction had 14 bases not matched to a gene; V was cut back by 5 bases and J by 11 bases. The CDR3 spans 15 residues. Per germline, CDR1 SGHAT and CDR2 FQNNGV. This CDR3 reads CASSTLRGPGGKQFF. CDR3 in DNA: TGTGCCAGCAGCACCCTGCGGGGCCCGGGGGGGAAGCAGTTCTTC.

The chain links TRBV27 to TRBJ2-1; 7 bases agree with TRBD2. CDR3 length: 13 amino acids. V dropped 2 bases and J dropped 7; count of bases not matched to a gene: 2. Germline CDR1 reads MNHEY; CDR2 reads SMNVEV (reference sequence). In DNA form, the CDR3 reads TGTGCCAGCAGTTTAAGGGAGGGGAATGAGCAGTTCTTC. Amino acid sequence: CASSLREGNEQFF.

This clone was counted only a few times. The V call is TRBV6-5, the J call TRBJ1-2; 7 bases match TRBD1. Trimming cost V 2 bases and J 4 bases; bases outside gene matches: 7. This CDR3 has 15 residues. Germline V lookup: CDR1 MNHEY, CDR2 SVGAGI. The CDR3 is CASSYVLTGIYGYTF. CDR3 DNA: TGTGCCAGCAGTTACGTCCTGACAGGGATCTATGGCTACACCTTC.

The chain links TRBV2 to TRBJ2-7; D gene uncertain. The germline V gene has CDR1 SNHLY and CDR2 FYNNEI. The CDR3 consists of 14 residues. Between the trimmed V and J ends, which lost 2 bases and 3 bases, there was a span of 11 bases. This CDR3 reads CASSENLPFYEQYF. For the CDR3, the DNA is TGTGCCAGCAGTGAAAACCTACCTTTCTACGAGCAGTACTTC.

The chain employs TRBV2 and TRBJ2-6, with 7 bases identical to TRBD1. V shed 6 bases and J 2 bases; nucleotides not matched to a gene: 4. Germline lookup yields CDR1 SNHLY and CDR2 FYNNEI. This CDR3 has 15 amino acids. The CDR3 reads CASSSTGAGANVLTF. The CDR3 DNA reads TGTGCCAGCAGCAGCACAGGGGCTGGGGCCAACGTCCTGACTTTC.